Below are 28 T cell receptor beta chains sequenced from a single sample in a study of blood T cell repertoires in COVID-19. Sequencing was performed with immunoSEQ multiplex PCR; in TCRdb, only in-frame clones are kept and a portion is missing. The data show about 79,000 clones, around 89% seen once. Sequences were obtained from peripheral blood. The receptor source for this set is a man in his 70s with active or convalescent COVID-19.

This rearrangement joins TRBV3-1 (or the pseudogene TRBV3-2) to TRBJ2-5, with a tentative D call TRBD2 (8 bases). Deletions cut 4 bases from V and 2 bases from J, with 20 bases between. The CDR3 has 17 amino acids. Germline V gene data show CDR1 as LGHDT and CDR2 as YNNKEL (reference sequence). CDR3 coding DNA: TGTGCCAGCAGCCCCCAGGGGGGTAGCGGGGTTCAAGAGACCCAGTACTTC. Protein sequence: CASSPQGGSGVQETQYF.

The V call is TRBV6-5, the J call TRBJ1-1, with TRBD1 identical over 8 bases. The germline V gene has CDR1 MNHEY and CDR2 SVGAGI. V gave up 2 bases and J gave up 3 bases; unmatched junction bases: 5. CDR3 length: 15 residues. DNA for the CDR3: TGTGCCAGCAGTTACGGGACAGGCCCTCACACTGAAGCTTTCTTT. Translated, it gives CASSYGTGPHTEAFF.

The chain recombines TRBV7-3 with TRBJ2-1; 7 bases fit TRBD2. V shed 4 bases and J 7 bases; nucleotides not matched to a gene: 13. The CDR3 has 16 residues. The germline V gene encodes CDR1 SGHTA and CDR2 FQGTGA. CDR3 nucleotide sequence: TGTGCCAGCAGCTCGAATCCGGGGGGACTATTGAATGAGCAGTTCTTC. This codes for CASSSNPGGLLNEQFF.

This rearrangement joins TRBV19 to TRBJ2-2, with D perhaps TRBD1 (6 bases). The germline V and J ends were trimmed by 4 bases and 4 bases, with 10 bases remaining between them. CDR1 is LNHDA, CDR2 SQIVND, per germline (reference sequence). This CDR3 is built from 14 residues. The chain's CDR3 is CASSNEGVTGELFF. The CDR3 bases are TGTGCCAGTAGTAACGAGGGGGTCACCGGGGAGCTGTTTTTT.

J is TRBJ2-3 and V is TRBV5-1, with a tentative D call TRBD2 (5 bases). Trimming cost V 4 bases and J 3 bases, with 15 bases left between them. There are 15 residues in the CDR3. Germline lookup yields CDR1 SGHRS and CDR2 YFSETQ. The CDR3, as DNA: TGCGCCAGCAGCACGGACTTCCCCGGGACAGATACGCAGTATTTT. Amino acids: CASSTDFPGTDTQYF. The variable domain in full, completed from reference TRBV5-1 and TRBJ2-3, reads KAGVTQTPRYLIKTRGQQVTLSCSPISGHRSVSWYQQTPGQGLQFLFEYFSETQRNKGNFPGRFSGRQFSNSRSEMNVSTLELGDSALYLCASSTDFPGTDTQYFGPGTRLTVL.

The chain employs TRBV25-1 and TRBJ2-7, with 7 bases matching TRBD2. V lost 1 base, J lost 2 bases, and 2 bases stayed unmatched. The germline V gene encodes CDR1 MGHDK and CDR2 SYGVNS. The CDR3 length is 14 residues. The CDR3 loop is CASSEWEGTYEQYF. The CDR3 nucleotides are TGTGCCAGCAGTGAATGGGAGGGAACCTACGAGCAGTACTTC.

V is TRBV28 and J is TRBJ1-4, with D perhaps TRBD1 (5 bases). The V gene lost 5 bases and the J gene lost 3 bases, with 13 bases spanning the gap. Germline CDR1 is MDHEN and CDR2 is SYDVKM. CDR3 size: 15 residues. CDR3 DNA: TGTGCCAGCAGTGTTCCAGGGAAGTCTAATGAAAAACTGTTTTTT. It codes for CASSVPGKSNEKLFF.

The chain couples TRBV5-4 to TRBJ2-1, with 13 bases matching TRBD2. In germline, CDR1 is SGHNT, CDR2 YYREEE (reference sequence). The J segment lost 8 bases and the V segment lost 4 bases, leaving 9 bases of the junction unmatched. The CDR3 has 16 residues. The DNA of the CDR3 is TGTGCCAGCAGCCCCTTAACTAGCGGGAGGGCCGATGAGCAGTTCTTC. It yields the protein CASSPLTSGRADEQFF.

The CDR3 nucleotides are TGTGCCAGTAGGAAGAAAACCTCCGGGACAAGCTATGGCTACACCTTC. It yields the protein CASRKKTSGTSYGYTF. This sequence joins TRBV19 and TRBJ1-2, with D perhaps matching TRBD1 (6 bases). Looked up from germline, CDR1 is LNHDA and CDR2 is SQIVND (reference sequence). CDR3 length: 16 amino acids. With 6 bases removed from V and 4 bases from J, the gap between germline ends came to 21 bases.

The rearrangement joins TRBV10-3 to TRBJ1-1; a possible D gene is TRBD1 (6 bases). With 1 base removed from V and 8 bases from J, the gap between germline ends came to 8 bases. Germline V gives CDR1 ENHRY, CDR2 SYGVKD. The CDR3 is 12 amino acids. The CDR3 DNA follows: TGTGCCATCAGTGAGTTGAGGGGGGAAGCTTTCTTT. Protein product: CAISELRGEAFF.

The CDR3, as DNA: TGTGCCAGCTCCCCCGGGACAGGCTTTTCCTACGAGCAGTACTTC. Residues: CASSPGTGFSYEQYF. J is TRBJ2-7 and V is TRBV18; 8 positions agree with TRBD1. CDR1 KGHSH and CDR2 LQKENI come from the germline V gene. The V and J ends lost 6 bases and 1 base, in that order; junction bases with no gene match: 8. The CDR3 consists of 15 residues.

The chain combines TRBV5-4 with TRBJ2-5; TRBD2 agrees at 7 bases. Germline V gene data show CDR1 as SGHNT and CDR2 as YYREEE (reference sequence). CDR3 size: 17 residues. The V gene end was trimmed by 0 bases and the J gene end by 5 bases; junction bases not matched to a gene: 13. The CDR3 coding sequence is TGTGCCAGCAGCTTGGGAGCGGGGAGCAGAAATCGGGAGACCCAGTACTTC. Protein sequence: CASSLGAGSRNRETQYF. Based on the CDR3 plus reference TRBV5-4 and TRBJ2-5, the full variable domain is ETGVTQSPTHLIKTRGQQVTLRCSSQSGHNTVSWYQQALGQGPQFIFQYYREEENGRGNFPPRFSGLQFPNYSSELNVNALELDDSALYLCASSLGAGSRNRETQYFGPGTRLLVL.

J is TRBJ2-5 and V is TRBV28; tentative D call: TRBD1 (5 bases). Per germline, CDR1 MDHEN and CDR2 SYDVKM. Trimming took 5 bases from V and 4 from J, leaving 11 bases between them. The CDR3 has 13 amino acids. In DNA form, the CDR3 reads TGTGCCAGCAGTCAGGGCGGTCGAGAGACCCAGTACTTC. Protein sequence: CASSQGGRETQYF.

This chain uses TRBV30 with TRBJ2-7; 9 positions agree with TRBD1. Germline-derived CDR1 and CDR2 are GTSNPN and SVGIG (reference sequence). V was clipped by 5 bases and J by 6 bases; unmatched bases: 5. CDR3 length: 12 residues. As DNA, the CDR3 is TGTGCCTGGGGTCGACAGGGGGGCGAGCAGTACTTC. Encoded protein: CAWGRQGGEQYF.

CDR3 sequence reads: CASSEIGLMGVETQYF. In DNA, the CDR3 is TGTGCCAGCAGTGAAATTGGACTGATGGGAGTGGAGACCCAGTACTTC. This chain links TRBV6-1 with TRBJ2-5; perhaps TRBD2 as D (5 bases). The CDR3 totals 16 residues. Trimming cost V 2 bases and J 5 bases, with 18 bases left between them. Germline V CDR1 and CDR2: MNHNS, SASEGT.

DNA for the CDR3: TGCAGCGTTGATGGTGACACCCGGAACACTGAAGCTTTCTTT. This codes for CSVDGDTRNTEAFF. The V and J genes are TRBV29-1 and TRBJ1-1; D gene uncertain. The CDR3 is 14 amino acids. The V and J ends lost 3 bases and 1 base respectively, with 12 bases between them. The germline gives CDR1 SQVTM, CDR2 ANQGSEA.

This clone has more than one count but fewer than ten. The rearrangement joins TRBV4-2 to TRBJ2-7; possibly TRBD2 for D (6 bases). Between the trimmed V and J ends, which lost 4 bases and 0 bases, there was a span of 13 bases. The CDR3 has 15 residues. CDR1 and CDR2 from the germline V gene are LGHNA and YNFKEQ. The CDR3 nucleotides read TGTGCCAGCAGCCTCGCTGCGGAGGGCTCCTACGAGCAGTACTTC. As protein: CASSLAAEGSYEQYF.

The gene calls are TRBV14 and TRBJ1-6; D is unclear. The CDR3 has 13 amino acids. The germline V gene has CDR1 SGHDN and CDR2 FVKESK. With 0 bases removed from V and 12 bases from J, the gap between germline ends came to 9 bases. The CDR3: CASSQEERIPLHF. The DNA of the CDR3 is TGTGCCAGCAGCCAAGAGGAGAGAATACCCCTCCACTTT.

The chain employs TRBV19 and TRBJ2-7; D perhaps matches TRBD2 (6 bases). The CDR3 is made up of 16 amino acids. V was clipped by 1 base and J by 5 bases, with 18 bases between them. The germline V gene has CDR1 LNHDA and CDR2 SQIVND (reference sequence). The CDR3 bases are TGTGCCAGTAGTATAGGAGGGAGCGGGCTAAGGCACGAGCAGTACTTC. Translated, it gives CASSIGGSGLRHEQYF.

V usage is TRBV12-3 or TRBV12-4 and J usage is TRBJ1-1, with unresolved D. This CDR3 spans 13 amino acids. V was trimmed by 7 bases and J by 0 bases, leaving 9 bases between them. CDR3 protein: CASNEVLNTEAFF. The CDR3, as DNA: TGTGCCAGCAATGAGGTTTTGAACACTGAAGCTTTCTTT.

The gene calls are TRBV29-1 and TRBJ2-1; possibly TRBD1 for D (6 bases). Trimming removed 4 bases at V and 0 bases at J, with 13 bases between. Germline CDR1 and CDR2: SQVTM and ANQGSEA. The CDR3 runs 15 residues. The CDR3 loop reads CSVALGQSSYNEQFF. DNA of the CDR3: TGCAGCGTTGCCTTAGGACAGAGCTCCTACAATGAGCAGTTCTTC.

In its sample, this clone was seen once. The V call is TRBV4-2, the J call TRBJ2-2, with 10 bases aligning to TRBD2. Germline CDR1 and CDR2: LGHNA and YNFKEQ. V trimming: 2 bases; J trimming: 6 bases; junction bases outside the gene matches: 3. The CDR3 loop spans 15 amino acids. In nucleotides, the CDR3 is TGTGCCAGCAGCCAACTAGCGGGGGTGGCCGGGGAGCTGTTTTTT. Protein sequence: CASSQLAGVAGELFF.

The V and J genes are TRBV2 and TRBJ1-5; D not certain. The CDR3 has 15 amino acids. Trimming removed 6 bases at V and 0 bases at J, with 12 bases between. CDR1 and CDR2 (germline): SNHLY, FYNNEI. This CDR3 reads CASRTDSYSNQPQHF. The CDR3 coding sequence is TGTGCCAGCAGAACAGATTCGTATAGCAATCAGCCCCAGCATTTT.

The chain employs TRBV4-1 and TRBJ1-1; a possible D gene is TRBD1 (5 bases). The CDR3 extends over 14 amino acids. Germline CDR1 is MGHRA and CDR2 is YSYEKL. V was clipped by 2 bases and J by 6 bases, with 13 bases between them. The CDR3 loop is CASSQSEGAAEAFF. The DNA of the CDR3 is TGCGCCAGCAGCCAATCCGAAGGGGCGGCTGAAGCTTTCTTT.

The J gene is TRBJ1-5, the V gene TRBV4-2, with D perhaps matching TRBD1 (5 bases). The CDR3 covers 17 residues. CDR1 and CDR2 from the germline V gene are LGHNA and YNFKEQ. The ends were cut back, 0 bases at V and 6 bases at J, with 18 bases in the middle. The CDR3 sequence is CASSQDRVAIGGQPQHF. CDR3 in DNA: TGTGCCAGCAGCCAAGATAGGGTGGCGATCGGGGGTCAGCCCCAGCATTTT.

The CDR3 region is CASSPRTGTDTQYF. Written as DNA, the CDR3 is TGTGCCAGCAGCCCTCGGACGGGAACAGATACGCAGTATTTT. The V call is TRBV3-1 (or the pseudogene TRBV3-2), the J call TRBJ2-3; D is perhaps TRBD2 (5 bases). The CDR3 contains 14 residues. Germline-derived CDR1 and CDR2 are LGHDT and YNNKEL (reference sequence). V lost 4 bases and J 3 bases, leaving 11 bases between the germline ends.

V and J are TRBV28 and TRBJ2-1; 10 positions match TRBD2. V was clipped by 5 bases and J by 4 bases; unmatched bases: 5. The CDR3 has 15 amino acids. Germline-derived CDR1 and CDR2 are MDHEN and SYDVKM. The CDR3, as DNA: TGTGCCAGCAGTCATAGCGGGAGGACTTACAATGAGCAGTTCTTC. Its translation: CASSHSGRTYNEQFF.

Points on this clone: The junction shows a germline mismatch at one end, possibly a read error. The CDR3 is CASSLVATVQETQYF. The CDR3 bases are TGTGCTAGCAGCTTAGTAGCGACGGTCCAAGAGACCCAGTACTTC. The chain joins TRBV7-7 to TRBJ2-5; tentatively, D is TRBD2 (5 bases). CDR3 length equals 15 residues. In germline, CDR1 is SSHAT, CDR2 FNYEAQ (reference sequence).